The source of this T cell receptor (beta chain) is a study of CD8+ T cells in alopecia areata (dated by TCRdb to the late 2010s). For the study in its entirety: To study T cell clonal expansion in alopecia areata, the researchers applied high-throughput TCRbeta sequencing to both the C3H/HeJ mouse model and human patients. TCRbeta CDR3 regions were amplified by immunoSEQ multiplex PCR using 35 Vbeta forward and 13 Jbeta reverse primers. RNA was obtained with the PAXgene miRNA kit for fixed scalp, the miRNeasy kit for PBMCs, and the RNeasy kit for mouse skin. On the human side, TCRbeta sequencing was run on scalp tissue and on sorted CD4+ and CD8+ peripheral blood T cells from healthy controls and from alopecia areata patients with either patchy or totalis/universalis disease. Clonality in the scalp was compared among normal scalp (n=4), patchy alopecia areata scalp (n=8), and alopecia totalis/universalis scalp (n=8). What the study reported, not specific to this receptor: Compared with mice, TCR sequences shared between patients were less clear, possibly partly because of HLA diversity across the patient population. Resident alphabeta T cells in normal human skin are also sequenced, complicating scalp TCR repertoire analysis, unlike mouse skin dominated by gammadelta T cells. Lesional scalp, especially in alopecia totalis/universalis, showed higher clonality and more expanded CD8+ clones than normal scalp, suggesting antigenic drive.

Receptor amplification or capture employed the immunoSEQ multiplex PCR assay. RNA was extracted from all samples and reverse transcribed into cDNA as template for TCR sequencing. First-strand cDNA was synthesized with SuperScript III using a 2:1 mix of oligo-dT and random hexamers. A synthetic immune receptor repertoire was used to assess amplification bias, and residual bias was removed computationally. The authors' pipeline ran thus. Raw reads were preprocessed for error removal, and CDR3 was defined according to IMGT conventions as running from the conserved cysteine to phenylalanine. Clonality was calculated as 1 minus Shannon entropy normalized by log2 of the number of productive unique TCRs. Scalp TCRbeta sequences were cross-referenced with sorted blood CD4 and CD8 repertoires so that the CD4 or CD8 identity of scalp clones could be inferred. TCRdb retrieved this table from immuneACCESS and kept in-frame rearrangements only. Not all clones are present; in checked studies, unresolved V genes account for under half, and no reason is known for the remainder. Clone size and V and J calls were adopted from that table, with D and trimming inferred from the DNA. A total of around 120,000 clones appear in this sample, roughly 50% of them only once. Together, the top ten hold more than 9% of the sample.

Peripheral blood and lesional scalp punch biopsies were obtained from patients with alopecia areata. After PBMCs were isolated by density centrifugation and stained for CD3, CD4 and CD8, a FACSAria was used to sort CD4+ and CD8+ T cells. The untreated alopecia areata patients were recruited through a multicenter biomarker study. In 4 or 5 patients from the biomarker study, blood CD8+ T cells were sorted further into NKG2D-low and NKG2D-high fractions. The CDR3 holds 12 amino acids from the cysteine to the phenylalanine. The retained sequence is limited to the CDR3, 36 bases, with the frame set at the first base. Trimming costs V 8 bases and J 0 bases, and their ends lie 5 bases apart. CDR1 and CDR2 are drawn from the germline V gene (reference sequence): MNHEY, SMNVEV. About this clone: Which antigen it targets is not known. Base-call qualities are not available, and no considerably larger clone is one nucleotide away.

This receptor was identified in a human donor with alopecia areata. The specimen sequenced was NKG2D-low CD8+ T cells sorted from blood. The label giving this sample's cell subset or site can be read as: sorted CD8+ NKG2D-low blood T cells. The V and J genes are TRBV27 and TRBJ2-1, with the D gene not clear enough to name. The DNA sequence reads TGTGCCAGCGGGCGCTCCTACAATGAGCAGTTCTTC. It codes for CASGRSYNEQFF.